This entry lists 26 T cell receptor beta chains sequenced from one sample in a study of blood T cell repertoires in COVID-19. TCRdb's table, derived via immunoSEQ multiplex PCR, lists solely in-frame clones and lacks some. The sample yields roughly 410,000 clones, more than 75% seen once. Sequenced material: peripheral blood. The source of these receptors is a woman aged 55-70 years with COVID-19, enrolled during active disease.

The V and J genes are TRBV5-5 and TRBJ1-1, with a tentative D call TRBD1 (6 bases). Germline loops: CDR1 SGHKS, CDR2 YYEKEE (reference sequence). The CDR3 covers 14 residues. V lost 1 base and J 2 bases, leaving 9 bases between the germline ends. The DNA for the CDR3 is TGTGCCAGCAGCTTGCAAGGGGGAAACACTGAAGCTTTCTTT. Translating it yields CASSLQGGNTEAFF.

The V and J genes are TRBV19 and TRBJ1-5; TRBD1 might be the D (6 bases). The germline CDR1 and CDR2 sequences are LNHDA and SQIVND (reference sequence). Trimming took 3 bases from V and 4 from J, leaving 16 bases between them. The CDR3 runs to 16 residues. The chain's CDR3 is CASSIRAGVGNQPQHF. The CDR3 nucleotides are TGTGCCAGTAGTATTCGGGCAGGGGTCGGGAATCAGCCCCAGCATTTT.

The chain joins TRBV24-1 to TRBJ1-1, with D hard to call. The CDR3 spans 13 residues. Trimming left V 4 bases short and J 1 base short, with 6 bases between. From germline, CDR1 is KGHDR and CDR2 SFDVKD. The CDR3 reads CATSEAENTEAFF. In DNA, the CDR3 is TGTGCCACCAGTGAGGCGGAGAACACTGAAGCTTTCTTT.

The chain couples TRBV7-2 to TRBJ2-3; a weak D match, TRBD2 (6 bases). Germline-derived CDR1 and CDR2 are SGHTA and FQGNSA. The CDR3 consists of 15 residues. Trimming removed 3 bases from V and 4 bases from J, with 14 bases in between. The DNA of the CDR3 is TGTGCCAGCAGCTTGGGACTCTTGGGATCAGATACGCAGTATTTT. This encodes CASSLGLLGSDTQYF.

The chain joins TRBV29-1 to TRBJ1-3, with D maybe TRBD1 (5 bases). The CDR3 is 12 residues long. Per the germline V gene, CDR1 is SQVTM and CDR2 is ANQGSEA. V gave up 7 bases and J gave up 4 bases, with 11 bases separating them. CDR3 loop: CSAEDTGNTIYF. CDR3 sequence (DNA): TGCAGCGCTGAGGACACCGGAAACACCATATATTTT.

This chain connects TRBV5-1 to TRBJ1-6; no reliable D call. The V end lost 0 bases, the J end lost 0 bases, and 7 bases lay between the germline ends. Germline V gene data show CDR1 as SGHRS and CDR2 as YFSETQ. CDR3 length: 16 amino acids. This CDR3 is CASSLDSSSYNSPLHF. The CDR3 nucleotides read TGCGCCAGCAGCTTGGACAGCAGCTCCTATAATTCACCCCTCCACTTT.

This rearrangement joins TRBV28 to TRBJ1-1; 11 bases align to TRBD1. This CDR3 region has 16 residues. The germline V gene has CDR1 MDHEN and CDR2 SYDVKM. V was clipped by 6 bases and J by 1 base; unmatched bases: 7. As DNA, the CDR3 is TGTGCCAGCAGATCAAAAGGGACAGGGGGGAACACTGAAGCTTTCTTT. Amino acids: CASRSKGTGGNTEAFF.

V gene TRBV11-2 combines with J gene TRBJ1-6; TRBD1 aligns across 9 bases. Per germline, CDR1 SGHAT and CDR2 FQNNGV. This CDR3 contains 19 residues. Losses at the gene ends were 3 bases for V and 8 bases for J; bases not matched to a gene: 17. CDR3 DNA sequence: TGTGCCAGCAGCTTGCGGCGTAGCGGCTCGGGACAGGGATATTCACCCCTCCACTTT. Protein: CASSLRRSGSGQGYSPLHF.

The rearrangement joins TRBV11-3 to TRBJ1-1; D ambiguous. The V gene lost 0 bases and the J gene lost 5 bases, with 13 bases spanning the gap. Germline CDR1 reads SGHNT; CDR2 reads YENEEA. The CDR3 runs to 15 residues. DNA of the CDR3: TGTGCCAGCAGCTTAGATGGGGAGGGATCAACTGAAGCTTTCTTT. Amino acid sequence: CASSLDGEGSTEAFF.

J is TRBJ2-5 and V is TRBV2, with D tentatively TRBD2 (7 bases). The CDR3 is made up of 13 amino acids. Trimming took off 3 bases at V and 4 bases at J, with 9 bases between the two ends. CDR1 and CDR2 from the germline V gene are SNHLY and FYNNEI. CDR3 protein: CASSERGGETQYF. The CDR3 DNA sequence: TGTGCCAGCAGTGAGAGGGGGGGAGAGACCCAGTACTTC.

The genes are TRBV6-2 or TRBV6-3 and TRBJ2-4, with no clear D. V lost 5 bases and J lost 5, with 10 bases in between. Germline CDR1 MNHEY, CDR2 SVGEGT. The CDR3 contains 13 residues. The CDR3 region has the DNA TGTGCCAGCAGTAGTCATGGCCAAAACATTCAGTACTTC. This sequence encodes CASSSHGQNIQYF.

This clone was seen just once. The chain joins TRBV5-1 to TRBJ2-7, with D perhaps TRBD2 (5 bases). The length of the CDR3 is 15 residues. The germline CDR1 and CDR2 sequences are SGHRS and YFSETQ. Trimming stripped 4 bases from V and 6 bases from J, with 20 bases between. The CDR3 region is CASSDTGSLGTEQYF. CDR3 bases: TGCGCCAGCAGCGATACGGGATCCCTCGGCACCGAGCAGTACTTC.

The chain links TRBV5-1 to TRBJ2-7; TRBD1 matches at 12 bases. CDR3 length: 15 amino acids. Germline V lookup: CDR1 SGHRS, CDR2 YFSETQ. V shed 4 bases and J 4 bases; nucleotides not matched to a gene: 6. The CDR3 region is CASSDRDRGPYEQYF. In nucleotides, the CDR3 is TGCGCCAGCAGCGACCGGGACAGGGGGCCTTACGAGCAGTACTTC.

This chain uses TRBV19 with TRBJ2-7; 7 bases match TRBD2. The CDR3 is made up of 15 amino acids. Germline trimming cut 3 bases from V and 1 base from J; bases unmatched to any gene: 6. The germline gives CDR1 LNHDA, CDR2 SQIVND (reference sequence). The CDR3 loop reads CASSMRGGPSYEQYF. CDR3 sequence (DNA): TGTGCCAGTAGTATGCGCGGGGGTCCTTCCTACGAGCAGTACTTC.

V and J are TRBV28 and TRBJ1-5, with 7 bases fitting TRBD1. Germline-derived CDR1 and CDR2 are MDHEN and SYDVKM. This CDR3 is 16 amino acids long. Trimming removed 7 bases from V and 0 bases from J; junction bases left unmatched: 9. The CDR3 DNA sequence: TGTGCCAGCACTCCAGGGGGAACGTATAGCAATCAGCCCCAGCATTTT. Amino acid sequence: CASTPGGTYSNQPQHF.

The gene calls are TRBV6-6 and TRBJ2-5, with TRBD2 matching over 9 bases. From germline, CDR1 is MNHNY and CDR2 SVGAGI (reference sequence). With V trimmed by 6 bases and J by 2 bases, 7 bases remained unmatched. The CDR3 consists of 15 residues. The CDR3 DNA reads TGTGCCAGCAGCCTACTAAGCGGGGGGCAAGAGACCCAGTACTTC. The encoded protein is CASSLLSGGQETQYF.

The rearrangement links TRBV7-3 to TRBJ2-1, with D perhaps TRBD1 (6 bases). Germline CDR1 is SGHTA and CDR2 is FQGTGA. V lost 4 bases, J lost 9 bases, and 10 bases lay in between. This CDR3 has 12 amino acids. DNA of the CDR3: TGTGCCAGCAGCTCCCAGGGGAGTGAGCAGTTCTTC. Translation: CASSSQGSEQFF.

Only a few counts were recorded for this clone. This sequence joins TRBV6-1 and TRBJ1-1, with a possible D match to TRBD1 (5 bases). There are 14 residues in the CDR3. With 1 base removed from V and 7 bases from J, the gap between germline ends came to 13 bases. CDR1 MNHNS and CDR2 SASEGT come from the germline V gene. CDR3 in amino acids: CASSEEPGKGEAFF. As DNA, the CDR3 is TGTGCCAGCAGTGAAGAACCAGGGAAGGGTGAAGCTTTCTTT.

J is TRBJ1-2 and V is TRBV15, with D uncertain. V was shortened by 3 bases and J by 1 base, with 9 bases between the two germline ends. Per the germline V gene, CDR1 is LNHNV and CDR2 is YYDKDF (reference sequence). The CDR3 runs to 14 residues. The CDR3 DNA reads as TGTGCCACCAGCAGGGACGGGGTTAACTATGGCTACACCTTC. This translates into CATSRDGVNYGYTF.

This clone was counted a single time. This chain joins TRBV6-5 and TRBJ1-2, with a possible D match to TRBD1 (5 bases). The CDR3 consists of 14 residues. From germline, CDR1 is MNHEY and CDR2 SVGAGI. The V end was cut by 5 bases, the J end by 5 bases, with 15 bases between. DNA of the CDR3: TGTGCCAGCAGTACGGGACTGGGGATTTATGGCTACACCTTC. Translation gives CASSTGLGIYGYTF.

This clone was picked up one time. The chain uses TRBV5-8 and TRBJ2-7, with D perhaps matching TRBD1 (6 bases). Trimming removed 2 bases from V and 0 bases from J, with 15 bases in between. CDR1 SGHTS and CDR2 YDEGEE come from the germline V gene. This CDR3 spans 16 amino acids. The CDR3 region is CASSFPLRDNSYEQYF. CDR3 bases: TGTGCCAGCAGCTTCCCTCTCCGGGACAACTCCTACGAGCAGTACTTC.

The chain joins TRBV3-1 (or the pseudogene TRBV3-2) to TRBJ2-3; D remains unclear. There are 13 residues in the CDR3. Trimming removed 5 bases from V and 5 bases from J, with 11 bases in between. Per the germline V gene, CDR1 is LGHDT and CDR2 is YNNKEL (reference sequence). CDR3 in DNA: TGTGCCAGCAGCACGTACGGCGGAGATACGCAGTATTTT. Protein product: CASSTYGGDTQYF.

The chain recombines TRBV19 with TRBJ1-2; tentative D call: TRBD1 (5 bases). V lost 3 bases, J lost 7 bases, and 15 bases lay in between. The germline CDR1 and CDR2 sequences are LNHDA and SQIVND (reference sequence). The CDR3 consists of 14 residues. The CDR3 here is CASSMVRQGTGYTF. The CDR3 nucleotides read TGTGCCAGTAGTATGGTTCGGCAGGGAACTGGCTACACCTTC.

This clone was seen a few times. CDR3: CASSLELRGGSEAFF. CDR3 bases: TGTGCCAGCAGTTTAGAGTTAAGGGGAGGGTCTGAAGCTTTCTTT. V and J are TRBV28 and TRBJ1-1; D perhaps matches TRBD1 (5 bases). The CDR3 sequence is 15 residues long. V lost 2 bases and J 6 bases, leaving 16 bases between the germline ends. Germline values: CDR1 MDHEN, CDR2 SYDVKM.

This chain links TRBV21-1 with TRBJ2-1; the table gives TRBD1 as D, unverified against the DNA. TRBV21-1 has pseudogene status. This CDR3 is 18 amino acids long. In nucleotides, the CDR3 is TGTGCCAGCAGTTTGAACTCGCCGGGACAGGGAAGGTACAATGAGCAGTTCTTC. It specifies CASSLNSPGQGRYNEQFF.

This chain joins TRBV19 and TRBJ1-4, with 7 bases aligning to TRBD1. CDR3 length: 14 amino acids. CDR1 LNHDA and CDR2 SQIVND come from the germline V gene (reference sequence). V lost 8 bases and J lost 8; bases outside the gene matches: 11. The CDR3 DNA sequence: TGTGCCAGTGAGGGGGCAGGGTTGGGCGAAAAACTGTTTTTT. Translated: CASEGAGLGEKLFF.